This TCR beta chain was sequenced during a study of blood T cell repertoires in COVID-19. At the level of the study: Nucleic acid was either cDNA or gDNA, and it came from T cells, B-cell-depleted T cells, or PBMCs.

The sample holds a few counts of this clone. Method: immunoSEQ multiplex PCR; TCRdb's copy keeps in-frame clones and lacks some. Found here are roughly 65,000 clones, 60% to 80% of them singletons; the top ten hold around 47%. Germline values: CDR1 SEHNR, CDR2 FQNEAQ (reference sequence). Between the trimmed V and J ends, which lost 2 bases and 7 bases, there was a span of 9 bases. CDR3 length: 13 residues. The receptor was derived from a human donor in a cohort sampled during active COVID-19. Sequencing was carried out using peripheral blood. V is TRBV7-9 and J is TRBJ1-5; D perhaps matches TRBD1 (5 bases). CDR3 sequence reads: CASSLKGEQPQHF. For the CDR3, the DNA is TGTGCCAGCAGCTTAAAAGGGGAACAGCCCCAGCATTTT.